Described below is a single TCR beta chain sequence and its context. The sample belongs to a study of CD8+ T cells in alopecia areata. The CDR3 is made up of 12 amino acids. V was trimmed by 5 bases and J by 5 bases, leaving 9 bases between them. Germline-derived CDR1 and CDR2 are SGHTA and FQGNSA. The treatment was: oral pan-JAK inhibitor, 5-10 mg twice daily. RNA extraction was followed by reverse transcription into cDNA, which acted as the sequencing template. Clones were sequenced by immunoSEQ multiplex PCR, and TCRdb holds only the in-frame ones, with some missing. The sample has about 190,000 clones, roughly 66% seen once.

The rearrangement joins TRBV7-2 to TRBJ2-5; D unclear. The specimen was CD4+ T cells sorted from blood, collected at week 24, from a patient treated with tofacitinib. This receptor was obtained from a human donor with alopecia areata. The CDR3 loop is CASSLMRETQYF. CDR3 DNA sequence: TGTGCCAGCAGCCTCATGAGGGAGACCCAGTACTTC.